The present entry profiles one T cell receptor (beta chain) with its context. Its antigen is not yet known. No base-level quality is on record; no much larger clone is a single base apart. Measured from the cysteine to the phenylalanine, the CDR3 is 15 residues long. This entry keeps only the CDR3 DNA: 45 bases, framed from base 1. Deletion took 0 bases off V and 2 bases off J, with a span of 10 bases between the germline ends. The CDR1 and CDR2 encoded by the germline V gene are MNHEY and SVGAGI. The sample originates from a study of T cell responses to AZD1222 COVID-19 vaccine (TCRdb year 2021). Context from the whole study: AZD1222 recipients with second doses at about 4 weeks or about 12 weeks were pooled, because spike-specific TCR depth and breadth did not differ between schedules. TCR sequencing was performed for about 250 trial participants, of whom about 200 were given two doses of AZD1222 and around 25 were given two doses of MenACWY control vaccine. Trial participants were enrolled by age into subgroups of 18-55, 56-69 and 70-plus years, and around 140, 26 and 57 TCR-sequenced participants, respectively, were included in these subgroups. Findings and caveats that apply to the study as a whole: Nearly half of unique spike-specific TCRs reportedly recognized epitopes outside regions mutated in the B.1.351 and B.1.1.7 variants. Because no samples from the day 14 peak response were available, repertoires could be characterized only after the peak T cell response. Most participants were white British and females outnumbered males, and the authors suggested that clonal diversity may have been underestimated. The 56-69-year group was small, and its depth increase did not reach significance, likely because of low power. Conclusions about previously exposed vaccinees were limited because only a handful of AZD1222 recipients were SARS-CoV-2 seropositive at baseline. A significant rise in spike-specific TCR breadth and depth was observed after two AZD1222 doses relative to day 0 and relative to MenACWY recipients. The vaccine-associated CD4 TCRs covered the entire spike protein, and the dominant responses fell in regions 160-218 and 743-854.

The time point label corresponds to: baseline before first vaccination. The vaccinee samples were drawn from two UK trials, COV001 and COV002, one of which was a single-blind randomized controlled phase 2/3 trial testing AZD1222 (ChAdOx1 nCoV-19) in healthy adults. For TCRbeta chain sequencing, PBMC samples were collected from trial participants at day 0 and at day 28 after the second dose. The CDR3 regions of human TCRbeta chains were analyzed by immunosequencing. The original pipeline was this. Repertoire TCRs were checked for matches against a reference library of SARS-CoV-2-specific TCRs that had been generated using the MIRA antigen-specificity platform. Breadth was defined as the fraction of unique TCRs that were SARS-CoV-2-associated, and depth was defined as the fraction of total T cells that were SARS-CoV-2-associated. Each spike-specific TCR was assigned to its reactive spike region and to a CD4 or CD8 class using the MIRA data. Log10-transformed breadth and depth values were compared by one-way ANOVA with Sidak's multiple comparisons tests. Sourced from immuneACCESS, this table was stored by TCRdb with only in-frame sequences that have V and J called. A share of the clones is absent; for the studies checked, an unresolved V gene accounts for under half, and the remainder has no known explanation. V, J and clone size are taken as reported in that table, and D and trimming were inferred from the DNA itself. This sample has approximately 110,000 clones in its table, and 87% of those were observed once. The ten largest account for about 10% of the sample.

The sequence joins TRBV6-5 to TRBJ2-5, with the D gene uncertain. This receptor was identified in an adult in good health. Source: peripheral blood, taken on day 0 of AZD1222 vaccination. The bases read TGTGCCAGCAGTTACTCATCCCACGTTCAAGAGACCCAGTACTTC. This codes for CASSYSSHVQETQYF.